The sequence of this T cell receptor (beta chain) was determined in a study of blood T cell repertoires in COVID-19. There are 15 residues in the CDR3. The table came from immunoSEQ multiplex PCR; TCRdb's copy has only in-frame clones and leaves some out. The table includes about 24,000 clones, about 89% detected once. The receptor's source is a man aged 50 to 59 with active COVID-19. This chain links TRBV21-1 with TRBJ2-2; the table's D call, TRBD1, has no DNA check behind it. TRBV21-1 is assigned pseudogene status. The sample comprised peripheral blood. In DNA, the CDR3 is TGTGCCAGCAAGGCCTACAGGGGGAAGGCCGGGGAGCTGTTTTTT. This codes for CASKAYRGKAGELFF.